The rows below give T cell receptor beta chains drawn from one sample of a study of cytomegalovirus exposure and HLA in healthy donors. Sequencing used immunoSEQ multiplex PCR; TCRdb keeps in-frame clones, though not all of them. The repertoire holds 100,000 to 150,000 clones, roughly 80% seen once, with 1% in the top ten. Sequencing was performed on PBMCs. The receptors were sampled from a middle-aged man in good health and CMV-seronegative. The CDR3 runs from the conserved cysteine through the conserved F or W. The D gene is left open where the match is weak. Clone size, where shown, is once, few, many, or a class for clones that have expanded.

j_call v_call d_call clone_size cdr3_aa cdr3_nt
TRBJ2-5 TRBV5-8 TRBD1 . CASSLGTGGVETQYF TGTGCCAGCAGCTTGGGGACAGGGGGCGTAGAGACCCAGTACTTC
TRBJ2-1 TRBV10-1 TRBD2 . CASSAGTSGRDEQFF TGCGCCAGCAGTGCCGGGACTAGCGGGAGGGATGAGCAGTTCTTC
TRBJ2-2 TRBV5-4 TRBD1 . CASSSLAGTANTGELFF TGTGCCAGCAGCTCCTTGGCAGGGACAGCCAACACCGGGGAGCTGTTTTTT
TRBJ2-7 TRBV11-2 . . CASSLRGVSEQYF TGTGCCAGCAGCCTACGCGGGGTTTCCGAGCAGTACTTC
TRBJ1-1 TRBV2 . . CASRKEMNTEAFF TGTGCCAGCAGGAAAGAGATGAACACTGAAGCTTTCTTT
TRBJ1-4 TRBV19 TRBD1 . CASSPGQDEKLFF TGTGCCAGTAGTCCGGGACAGGATGAAAAACTGTTTTTT
TRBJ2-5 TRBV18 . . CASSPDGGMETQYF TGTGCCAGCTCACCAGATGGGGGGATGGAGACCCAGTACTTC
TRBJ2-3 TRBV5-6 . . CASSLVPRGHTQYF TGTGCCAGCAGCTTGGTCCCGCGGGGGCATACGCAGTATTTT
TRBJ1-2 TRBV5-1 . . CASSDNSNYGYTF TGCGCCAGCAGCGACAACAGTAACTATGGCTACACCTTC
TRBJ1-2 TRBV2 . . CASSEQGPQLGYGYTF TGTGCCAGCAGTGAGCAGGGTCCACAGCTAGGCTATGGCTACACCTTC
TRBJ2-7 TRBV29-1 TRBD1 . CSVGTGSSYEQYF TGCAGCGTTGGGACAGGGAGCTCCTACGAGCAGTACTTC
TRBJ2-7 TRBV11-2 TRBD1 . CASSLDLGTGTYEQYF TGTGCCAGCAGCTTAGACCTAGGGACAGGCACCTACGAGCAGTACTTC
TRBJ2-5 TRBV2 TRBD2 . CASRTGLAGGSETQYF TGTGCCAGCAGGACCGGACTAGCGGGGGGATCAGAGACCCAGTACTTC
TRBJ2-7 TRBV7-2 TRBD2 . CASSLEVTSGVRNEQYF TGTGCCAGCAGCTTAGAAGTTACTAGCGGTGTGAGAAACGAGCAGTACTTC
TRBJ1-4 TRBV10-3 . . CAIRGATNEKLFF TGTGCCATCAGGGGCGCAACTAATGAAAAACTGTTTTTT
TRBJ1-2 TRBV4-2 TRBD1 . CASSRGTDNNYGYTF TGTGCCAGCAGCCGAGGGACAGATAATAACTATGGCTACACCTTC
TRBJ1-1 TRBV14 . . CASSQDVGRANTEAFF TGTGCCAGCAGCCAAGATGTAGGCAGGGCGAACACTGAAGCTTTCTTT
TRBJ1-1 TRBV28 . few CASSSSDRETEAFF .
TRBJ2-3 TRBV5-1 . . CASMLQSSTDTQYF TGCGCCAGCATGTTACAGTCAAGCACAGATACGCAGTATTTT
TRBJ1-5 TRBV2 . . CASSAEGGRSNQPQHF TGTGCCAGCAGTGCGGAGGGAGGTAGGAGCAATCAGCCCCAGCATTTT
TRBJ1-6 TRBV5-1 . . CASRIVAVNSPLHF TGCGCCAGCAGAATCGTGGCGGTAAATTCACCCCTCCACTTT
TRBJ2-7 TRBV28 . few CASTRVAYEQYF TGTGCCAGCACCCGAGTAGCTTACGAGCAGTACTTC
TRBJ1-4 TRBV30 . . CAWSPGEAKLFF TGTGCCTGGAGCCCGGGGGAGGCGAAACTGTTTTTT
TRBJ1-1 TRBV28 . . CASSLSGTLGDTEAFF TGTGCCAGCAGTCTATCCGGGACACTCGGGGACACTGAAGCTTTCTTT
TRBJ2-2 TRBV5-4 TRBD2 . CASSLARGRAVMDTGELFF TGTGCCAGCAGCTTGGCCCGCGGGAGGGCCGTCATGGACACCGGGGAGCTGTTTTTT
TRBJ1-5 TRBV30 . few CAWDHGGRSNQPQHF TGTGCCTGGGACCATGGGGGGAGAAGCAATCAGCCCCAGCATTTT
TRBJ1-1 TRBV30 . once CAWTFGTKAFF TGTGCCTGGACCTTCGGGACAAAGGCTTTCTTT
TRBJ1-1 TRBV28 . . CASSRGRGAFF TGTGCCAGCAGTAGGGGCAGAGGTGCTTTCTTT
TRBJ2-7 TRBV27 . . CASSLFGQGSYEQYF TGTGCCAGCAGTCTTTTCGGGCAGGGGTCCTACGAGCAGTACTTC
TRBJ2-5 TRBV19 . . CASTPGQGRATQYF TGTGCCAGTACTCCGGGGCAGGGGAGGGCGACCCAGTACTTC
TRBJ1-2 TRBV28 . . CASTQTPVAVPVNYGYTF TGTGCCAGCACCCAAACCCCGGTAGCCGTCCCGGTTAACTATGGCTACACCTTC
TRBJ1-1 TRBV7-2 . . CASSPGRLNTEAFF TGTGCCAGCAGTCCCGGCAGGCTGAACACTGAAGCTTTCTTT
TRBJ2-5 TRBV28 TRBD1 few CASSFYGQGVVETQYF TGTGCCAGCAGTTTCTACGGACAGGGGGTGGTTGAGACCCAGTACTTC
TRBJ2-7 TRBV5-1 TRBD1 . CASSQGASDYEQYF TGCGCCAGCAGCCAGGGGGCCTCCGACTACGAGCAGTACTTC
TRBJ2-7 TRBV27 TRBD1 . CASSSRDRGGYEQYF TGTGCCAGCAGCTCGAGGGACAGGGGGGGCTACGAGCAGTACTTC
TRBJ1-1 TRBV28 TRBD1 few CASSSPDRMNTEAFF TGTGCCAGCAGTTCCCCGGACAGGATGAACACTGAAGCTTTCTTT
TRBJ2-1 TRBV27 . . CASSLEGASYNEQFF TGTGCCAGCAGTTTGGAGGGGGCTTCCTACAATGAGCAGTTCTTC
TRBJ1-2 TRBV5-1 . few CASSPEGHRVVSGYTF TGCGCCAGCAGCCCTGAGGGTCACAGGGTGGTGAGTGGCTACACCTTC
TRBJ2-5 TRBV29-1 . . CSVGTAQETQYF TGCAGCGTTGGGACAGCTCAAGAGACCCAGTACTTC